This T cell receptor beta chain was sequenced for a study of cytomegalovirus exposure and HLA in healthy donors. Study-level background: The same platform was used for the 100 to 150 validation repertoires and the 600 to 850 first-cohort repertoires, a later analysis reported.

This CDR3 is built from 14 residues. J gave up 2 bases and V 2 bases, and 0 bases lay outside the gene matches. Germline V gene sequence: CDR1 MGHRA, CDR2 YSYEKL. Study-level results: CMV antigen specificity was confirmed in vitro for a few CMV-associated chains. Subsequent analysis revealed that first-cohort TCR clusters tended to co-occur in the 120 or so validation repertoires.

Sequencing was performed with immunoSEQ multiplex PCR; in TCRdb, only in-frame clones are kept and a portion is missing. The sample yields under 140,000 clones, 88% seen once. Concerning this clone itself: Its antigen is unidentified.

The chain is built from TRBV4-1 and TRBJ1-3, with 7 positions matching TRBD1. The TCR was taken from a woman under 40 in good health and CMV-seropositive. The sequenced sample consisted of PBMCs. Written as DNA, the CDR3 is TGCGCCAGCAGCCAAACAGGGGCTGGAAACACCATATATTTT. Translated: CASSQTGAGNTIYF.